The 32 T cell receptor beta chains reported below all come from one sample, sequenced in a study of Tregs in tolerant kidney transplant recipients. Produced via immunoSEQ multiplex PCR; TCRdb's table is partial and in-frame only. Its table records tens of thousands of clones. This material consisted of CD4+ T cells from blood, taken before the transplant. Every receptor here comes from a human donor who received a combined kidney and bone marrow transplant.

As concerns this clone: The CDR3 end is not reached by the read, which stops 3 residues before it; the germline J gene fills it in. The gene calls are TRBV5-4 and TRBJ2-5, with TRBD2 identical over 11 bases. Germline lookup yields CDR1 SGHNT and CDR2 YYREEE (reference sequence). Trimming took 1 base from V and 5 from J; bases not matched to a gene: 4. The CDR3 extends over 15 amino acids. The DNA read from the CDR3 is TGTGCCAGCAGCTTGAATAGCGGGAGGGCCGAGACC. Amino acids: CASSLNSGRAET. The full CDR3 protein reads CASSLNSGRAETQYF.

A note on this clone: The read halts 3 residues ahead of the CDR3 end, with the missing end drawn from the germline J gene. The chain links TRBV7-9 to TRBJ2-3; a possible D gene is TRBD1 (5 bases). V lost 1 base to trimming and J lost 4 bases, with 9 bases between them. Germline CDR1 is SEHNR and CDR2 is FQNEAQ (reference sequence). The CDR3 covers 14 residues. This CDR3 reads CASSLERRADTQYF. The CDR3 bases that were read are TGTGCCAGCAGCTTAGAACGCAGGGCAGATACG. The complete variable domain, with remaining parts taken from reference TRBV7-9 and TRBJ2-3, reads DTGVSQNPRHKITKRGQNVTFRCDPISEHNRLYWYRQTLGQGPEFLTYFQNEAQLEKSRLLSDRFSAERPKGSFSTLEIQRTEQGDSAMYLCASSLERRADTQYFGPGTRLTVL.

Note on this clone: The missing CDR3 end, 3 residues past where the read stops, is filled in from the germline J gene. This chain joins TRBV10-3 and TRBJ2-5; a possible D gene is TRBD2 (6 bases). Germline values: CDR1 ENHRY, CDR2 SYGVKD. Trimming took off 3 bases at V and 1 base at J, with 9 bases between the two ends. This CDR3 has 14 residues. The DNA read from the CDR3 is TGTGCCATCAGTGAAGCGGGCCGCCAAGAGACC. Protein sequence: CAISEAGRQET. The full CDR3 reads CAISEAGRQETQYF.

About this clone: The read falls 3 residues short of the CDR3 end, and the missing part is taken from the germline J gene. V is TRBV18 and J is TRBJ2-7, with 9 bases that match TRBD1. The CDR3 consists of 16 residues. Trimming removed 3 bases from V and 3 bases from J; junction bases left unmatched: 9. Germline CDR1 reads KGHSH; CDR2 reads LQKENI. The CDR3 here is CASSPAGTGQFYEQYF. Partial CDR3 DNA: TGTGCCAGCTCACCGGCGGGGACAGGGCAATTCTACGAG.

Of note for this clone: The sequenced fragment ends 3 residues before the CDR3 boundary, so the rest is inferred from the germline J gene. The V call is TRBV7-2, the J call TRBJ2-5; 8 bases agree with TRBD2. Trimming at V came to 4 bases and at J to 5 bases, leaving 9 bases not matched to a gene. The germline CDR1 and CDR2 sequences are SGHTA and FQGNSA. This CDR3 region has 15 residues. CDR3 DNA (partial): TGTGCCAGCAGCTCCCCGCGGGAGGATGGGGAGACC. This codes for CASSSPREDGET. The full CDR3 sequence reads CASSSPREDGETQYF.

The sequenced part of the CDR3 DNA is TGTGCCAGCAGTGAAGAAAGGGGGCTCGGCTCCTACGAG. Amino acids: CASSEERGLGSYE. The whole CDR3 protein is CASSEERGLGSYEQYF. V and J are TRBV6-1 and TRBJ2-7, with TRBD1 matching over 7 bases. The read terminates 3 residues ahead of where the CDR3 ends, so the germline J gene completes it. Germline CDR1 and CDR2: MNHNS and SASEGT. With V trimmed by 1 base and J by 0 bases, 6 bases remained unmatched. The CDR3 runs 16 residues.

By frequency, this clone registers medium-sized (0.01 to 0.1%). The missing CDR3 end, 3 residues past where the read stops, is filled in from the germline J gene. The chain carries TRBV19 and TRBJ2-4, with a weak D call TRBD1 (7 bases). The CDR3 sequence is 15 residues long. Germline V gene lookup returns CDR1 LNHDA and CDR2 SQIVND (reference sequence). The V end lost 2 bases, the J end lost 7 bases, and 15 bases lay between the germline ends. The CDR3 spells CASSITPGGINIQYF. The part of the CDR3 DNA that was read is TGTGCCAGTAGTATAACCCCAGGGGGGATCAACATT. The full variable domain, rest sourced from reference TRBV19 and TRBJ2-4, is DGGITQSPKYLFRKEGQNVTLSCEQNLNHDAMYWYRQDPGQGLRLIYYSQIVNDFQKGDIAEGYSVSREKKESFPLTVTSAQKNPTAFYLCASSITPGGINIQYFGAGTRLSVL.

CDR3 sequence reads: CASSSRGTENTEAFF. CDR3 DNA (partial): TGTGCCAGCAGCTCCCGGGGGACAGAGAACACTGAA. The J gene is TRBJ1-1, the V gene TRBV11-2; TRBD1 agrees at 7 bases. The read terminates 3 residues ahead of where the CDR3 ends, so the germline J gene completes it. V gave up 4 bases and J gave up 1 base; unmatched junction bases: 6. The germline V gene encodes CDR1 SGHAT and CDR2 FQNNGV. CDR3 length: 15 amino acids.

Comment on this clone: The CDR3 end lies 3 residues beyond the end of the read and is filled in from the germline J gene. The rearrangement uses TRBV18 and TRBJ2-3; possible D gene TRBD1, 5 bases. This CDR3 is 16 amino acids long. Trimming cost V 1 base and J 0 bases, with 11 bases left between them. Looked up from germline, CDR1 is KGHSH and CDR2 is LQKENI. The sequenced part of the CDR3 DNA is TGTGCCAGCTCACCACAGACAGTCACTAGCACAGATACG. Translation: CASSPQTVTSTDT. The full CDR3 sequence reads CASSPQTVTSTDTQYF.

For this clone: The read stops 3 residues short of the end of the CDR3; the missing end is completed from the germline J gene. The chain recombines TRBV7-9 with TRBJ2-2, with D possibly TRBD1 on 6 matching bases. Germline values: CDR1 SEHNR, CDR2 FQNEAQ (reference sequence). The CDR3 runs 15 residues. Trimming cost V 2 bases and J 5 bases, with 12 bases left between them. The sequenced part of the CDR3 DNA is TGTGCCAGCAGCTTAAGTTTGCAGGGGACCGGGGAG. The encoded protein is CASSLSLQGTGE. The whole CDR3 protein reads CASSLSLQGTGELFF.

Concerning this clone itself: The sequence runs out 3 residues before the end of the CDR3; the remainder is reconstructed from the germline J gene. The chain has TRBV29-1 and TRBJ2-6; 8 bases align to TRBD2. Germline CDR1 SQVTM, CDR2 ANQGSEA. The CDR3 loop spans 14 amino acids. The J segment lost 4 bases and the V segment lost 6 bases, leaving 5 bases of the junction unmatched. CDR3 bases read: TGCAGCGTCTATAGCGGGGCCGGGGCCAACGTC. Amino acids: CSVYSGAGANV. In full, the CDR3 reads CSVYSGAGANVLTF.

As for this clone: The CDR3 goes on 3 residues after the read ends, and that part is filled in from the germline J gene. V is TRBV11-2 and J is TRBJ1-4; the D gene is possibly TRBD1 (6 bases). The CDR3 has 15 residues. V lost 4 bases to trimming and J lost 2 bases, with 11 bases between them. CDR1 is SGHAT, CDR2 FQNNGV, per germline. CDR3 sequence: CASSSQGSTNEKLFF. The DNA read from the CDR3 is TGTGCCAGCAGCTCACAGGGTAGCACTAATGAAAAA.

Regarding this clone: The sequence runs out 3 residues before the end of the CDR3; the remainder is reconstructed from the germline J gene. V is TRBV7-6 and J is TRBJ2-3; 8 bases align to TRBD2. The CDR3 has 15 amino acids. Per germline, CDR1 SGHVS and CDR2 FNYEAQ. Germline trimming cut 7 bases from V and 3 bases from J; bases unmatched to any gene: 9. The CDR3 is CASTGGLAPTDTQYF. The covered CDR3 bases are TGTGCCAGCACGGGCGGACTAGCACCTACAGATACG.

About this clone: The observed sequence ends 3 residues before the CDR3 terminus, with the missing tail filled in from the germline J gene. The rearrangement links TRBV5-6 to TRBJ2-1; tentative D call: TRBD2 (6 bases). This CDR3 spans 14 amino acids. V was shortened by 3 bases and J by 9 bases, with 16 bases between the two germline ends. Per the germline V gene, CDR1 is SGHDT and CDR2 is YYEEEE. The CDR3 protein is CASSSLATKGEQFF. The sequenced part of the CDR3 DNA is TGTGCCAGCAGCTCTCTAGCGACAAAGGGTGAG.

With regard to this clone: The CDR3 end lies 3 residues beyond the end of the read and is filled in from the germline J gene. The chain has TRBV29-1 and TRBJ1-2; perhaps TRBD1 as D (5 bases). Germline loops: CDR1 SQVTM, CDR2 ANQGSEA. This CDR3 has 11 residues. CDR3 amino acids: CSAQGREGYTF. The sequenced CDR3 bases are TGCAGCGCTCAGGGAAGGGAGGGC.

As for this clone: The CDR3 extends 3 residues past the end of the read, so its final part is completed from the germline J gene. The J gene is TRBJ2-2, the V gene TRBV5-6; D call uncertain. The V end lost 4 bases, the J end lost 6 bases, and 7 bases lay between the germline ends. Germline-derived CDR1 and CDR2 are SGHDT and YYEEEE. The CDR3 is 12 amino acids. CDR3 sequence reads: CASSPIPGELFF. The DNA read from the CDR3 is TGTGCCAGCAGCCCAATCCCCGGGGAG.

Of note for this clone: From the germline J gene comes the end of the CDR3, since the read stops 3 residues before it. The J gene is TRBJ2-1, the V gene TRBV6-2 or TRBV6-3, with D perhaps matching TRBD1 (6 bases). Germline V gene data show CDR1 as MNHEY and CDR2 as SVGEGT. The V end was cut by 8 bases, the J end by 1 base, with 21 bases between. This CDR3 contains 17 residues. The part of the CDR3 DNA that was read is TGTGCCAGCCTACGTACAGGGTACTCTACTTCCTACAATGAG. It encodes CASLRTGYSTSYNE. The entire CDR3 protein reads CASLRTGYSTSYNEQFF.

A word on this clone: The read falls 3 residues short of the CDR3 end, and the missing part is taken from the germline J gene. The gene calls are TRBV6-1 and TRBJ2-5; TRBD1 aligns across 8 bases. Per the germline V gene, CDR1 is MNHNS and CDR2 is SASEGT. CDR3 size: 17 residues. The trim removed 1 base at V and 5 bases at J, leaving 12 bases unmatched. The CDR3 DNA, read in part, is TGTGCCAGCAGTGAAGGGTATGGACAGGGTGTTTGGGAGACC. It translates to CASSEGYGQGVWET. The entire CDR3 reads CASSEGYGQGVWETQYF.

In regard to this clone: The CDR3 end lies 3 residues beyond the end of the read and is filled in from the germline J gene. The gene calls are TRBV5-4 and TRBJ2-7, with 8 bases matching TRBD2. Trimming removed 1 base from V and 2 bases from J; junction bases left unmatched: 2. The CDR3 has 14 residues. CDR1 SGHNT and CDR2 YYREEE come from the germline V gene (reference sequence). The covered CDR3 bases are TGTGCCAGCAGCTTGTTCGGGGGGGCCTACGAG. Protein product: CASSLFGGAYE. The entire CDR3 reads CASSLFGGAYEQYF.

Concerning this clone: Sequencing ends 3 residues short of the CDR3 end; the germline J gene provides the rest. This chain links TRBV6-2 or TRBV6-3 with TRBJ2-1, with D hard to call. V gave up 2 bases and J gave up 0 bases, with 5 bases separating them. Germline V gene sequence: CDR1 MNHEY, CDR2 SVGEGT. The CDR3 length is 14 residues. This CDR3 is CASSYGPSYNEQFF. The DNA read from the CDR3 is TGTGCCAGCAGTTACGGGCCCTCCTACAATGAG.

The sequenced CDR3 bases are TGTGCCAGCAGCCCAGGGACAGCCACTGAA. Translation: CASSPGTATE. The CDR3 in full is CASSPGTATEAFF. The chain has TRBV7-6 and TRBJ1-1; 7 nucleotides agree with TRBD1. The CDR3 end lies 3 residues beyond the end of the read and is filled in from the germline J gene. V dropped 5 bases and J dropped 4; count of bases not matched to a gene: 4. Looked up from germline, CDR1 is SGHVS and CDR2 is FNYEAQ. The CDR3 is 13 amino acids.

A note on this clone: The read is 3 residues too short to cover the CDR3 end, so that end is filled in from the germline J gene. This chain links TRBV19 with TRBJ2-5; 10 bases agree with TRBD1. Germline assignment: CDR1 LNHDA and CDR2 SQIVND (reference sequence). This CDR3 spans 14 amino acids. V was clipped by 6 bases and J by 5 bases; unmatched bases: 6. CDR3 DNA, as far as it was read: TGTGCCAGTAGCAGGGACAGGGGCGGGGAGACC. As protein: CASSRDRGGET. The full CDR3 reads CASSRDRGGETQYF.

The part of the CDR3 DNA that was read is TGTGCCAGCAGCGCCTCCCCTAGCGGGAGGTTTAATGAG. This codes for CASSASPSGRFNE. The full CDR3 protein is CASSASPSGRFNEQFF. The J gene is TRBJ2-1, the V gene TRBV7-6, with 11 bases aligning to TRBD2. The read comes to an end 3 residues before the CDR3 does, leaving the germline J gene to fill in the end. The CDR3 contains 16 residues. The V gene's germline CDR1 is SGHVS and CDR2 FNYEAQ. The junction had 10 bases not matched to a gene; V was cut back by 5 bases and J by 7 bases.

Comments on this clone: The read terminates 3 residues ahead of where the CDR3 ends, so the germline J gene completes it. This chain links TRBV5-1 with TRBJ2-5; tentatively, D is TRBD1 or TRBD2 (5 bases each). V was shortened by 4 bases and J by 1 base, with 8 bases between the two germline ends. CDR1 is SGHRS and CDR2 is YFSETQ in the germline V gene. This CDR3 has 13 amino acids. The CDR3 sequence: CASSQRGQETQYF. CDR3 DNA, as far as it was read: TGCGCCAGCAGCCAGAGGGGCCAAGAGACC.

About this clone: The read ends 3 residues early relative to the CDR3; the germline J gene fills the gap. The rearrangement links TRBV19 to TRBJ2-5, with 11 nucleotides matching TRBD2. The V gene end was trimmed by 5 bases and the J gene end by 1 base; junction bases not matched to a gene: 12. Germline loops: CDR1 LNHDA, CDR2 SQIVND (reference sequence). The CDR3 is 18 amino acids. The sequenced part of the CDR3 DNA is TGTGCCAGTAGTCCCATAGTAGCGGGAGGGCCGCTCCAAGAGACC. As protein: CASSPIVAGGPLQET. The whole CDR3 protein is CASSPIVAGGPLQETQYF.

Points on this clone: The read terminates 3 residues before the CDR3 end, so the remaining end is supplied by the germline J gene. The chain carries TRBV13 and TRBJ1-2; maybe TRBD1 (6 bases). V lost 5 bases to trimming and J lost 4 bases, with 14 bases between them. Germline V gives CDR1 PRHDT, CDR2 FYEKMQ (reference sequence). This CDR3 region has 14 residues. The CDR3 reads CASSLQGLGYGYTF. CDR3 DNA (partial): TGTGCCAGCAGCCTACAGGGCTTGGGCTATGGC.

With regard to this clone: The CDR3 extends 3 residues past the end of the read, so its final part is completed from the germline J gene. V usage is TRBV30 and J usage is TRBJ1-5; 7 bases match TRBD1. Germline assignment: CDR1 GTSNPN and CDR2 SVGIG (reference sequence). Trimming removed 1 base from V and 9 bases from J; junction bases left unmatched: 3. The CDR3 extends over 12 amino acids. Here the CDR3 reads CAWSEGAGPQHF. CDR3 bases read: TGTGCCTGGAGTGAGGGGGCCGGGCCC. The full variable domain, with the rest looked up from reference TRBV30 and TRBJ1-5, is SQTIHQWPATLVQPVGSPLSLECTVEGTSNPNLYWYRQAAGRGLQLLFYSVGIGQISSEVPQNLSASRPQDRQFILSSKKLLLSDSGFYLCAWSEGAGPQHFGDGTRLSIL.

About this clone itself: The CDR3 extends 3 residues past the end of the read, so its final part is completed from the germline J gene. The chain employs TRBV5-1 and TRBJ1-1, with D possibly being TRBD1 (5 bases). CDR1 SGHRS and CDR2 YFSETQ come from the germline V gene. The V gene lost 4 bases and the J gene lost 1 base, with 20 bases spanning the gap. This CDR3 spans 17 amino acids. The sequenced CDR3 bases are TGCGCCAGCAGCCGGGGGTTCGCCCCAGGTGAGAACACTGAA. This codes for CASSRGFAPGENTE. Given in full, the CDR3 is CASSRGFAPGENTEAFF.

On this clone itself: The read comes to an end 3 residues before the CDR3 does, leaving the germline J gene to fill in the end. The sample carries other DNA sequences with the same CDR3. J is TRBJ1-3 and V is TRBV5-1; 12 bases match TRBD1. The CDR3 covers 16 residues. The J segment lost 7 bases and the V segment lost 2 bases, leaving 7 bases of the junction unmatched. Germline-derived CDR1 and CDR2 are SGHRS and YFSETQ. The CDR3 sequence: CASSLAPGTGGNTIYF. The covered CDR3 bases are TGCGCCAGCAGCTTAGCCCCCGGGACAGGGGGCAACACC.

As for this clone: The read terminates 3 residues ahead of where the CDR3 ends, so the germline J gene completes it. The J gene is TRBJ1-4, the V gene TRBV30; 7 nucleotides match TRBD1. Germline V gene data show CDR1 as GTSNPN and CDR2 as SVGIG (reference sequence). There are 14 residues in the CDR3. Unmatched junction bases numbered 7, after V lost 1 base and J lost 8 bases. The CDR3 sequence is CAWSGTGVEEKLFF. CDR3 DNA, as far as it was read: TGTGCCTGGAGTGGTACAGGGGTGGAGGAAAAA.

To note about this clone: The read ends 3 residues before the CDR3 terminus; that terminus is restored from the germline J gene. This chain uses TRBV19 with TRBJ2-2; 7 bases fit TRBD2. Losses at the gene ends were 7 bases for V and 1 base for J; bases not matched to a gene: 6. CDR3 length: 15 residues. Looked up from germline, CDR1 is LNHDA and CDR2 is SQIVND (reference sequence). The CDR3 protein is CASKHSGENTGELFF. The part of the CDR3 DNA that was read is TGTGCCAGTAAACACAGCGGGGAGAACACCGGGGAG.

Comments on this clone: The read is 3 residues too short to cover the CDR3 end, so that end is filled in from the germline J gene. The rearrangement joins TRBV30 to TRBJ2-2; D gene uncertain. The V gene's germline CDR1 is GTSNPN and CDR2 SVGIG (reference sequence). CDR3 length: 11 residues. Trimming removed 4 bases at V and 6 bases at J, with 6 bases between. The CDR3 protein is CAWKRAGELFF. CDR3 DNA, as far as it was read: TGTGCCTGGAAAAGGGCCGGGGAG.